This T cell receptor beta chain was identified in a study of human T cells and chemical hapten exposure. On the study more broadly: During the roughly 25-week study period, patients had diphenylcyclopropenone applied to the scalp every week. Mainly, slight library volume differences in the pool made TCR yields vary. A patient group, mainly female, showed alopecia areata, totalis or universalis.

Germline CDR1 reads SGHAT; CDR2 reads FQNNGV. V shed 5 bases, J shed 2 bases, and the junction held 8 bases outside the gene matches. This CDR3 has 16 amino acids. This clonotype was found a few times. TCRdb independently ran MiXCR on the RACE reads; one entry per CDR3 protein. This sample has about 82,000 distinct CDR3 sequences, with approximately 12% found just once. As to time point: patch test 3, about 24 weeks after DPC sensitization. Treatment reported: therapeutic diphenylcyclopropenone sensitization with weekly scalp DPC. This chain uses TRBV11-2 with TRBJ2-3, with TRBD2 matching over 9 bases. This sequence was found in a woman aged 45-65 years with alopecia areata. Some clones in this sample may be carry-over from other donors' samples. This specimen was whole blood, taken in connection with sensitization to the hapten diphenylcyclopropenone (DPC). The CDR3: CASSRNSGSSTDTQYF. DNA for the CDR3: TGTGCCAGCAGCCGCAATAGCGGGAGTTCCACAGATACGCAGTATTTT.